A selection of T cell receptor beta chains follows, all from one sample in a study of cytomegalovirus exposure and HLA in healthy donors. TCRdb's copy holds only in-frame clones and misses some; the assay was immunoSEQ multiplex PCR. The sample comprises roughly 150,000 clones, over 60% of which are singletons, and over 2% rests with the top ten. The sequencing input was PBMCs. These receptors all stem from a man aged 35-49 years in good health and CMV-seronegative. CDR3s include the opening cysteine and the closing phenylalanine or tryptophan.

CDR3aa: CASSLLGQGAAYEQYF; j_gene: TRBJ2-7; v_gene: TRBV7-2
CDR3aa: CASRTTGSGYTF; j_gene: TRBJ1-2; v_gene: TRBV27
CDR3aa: CASSGLAGAGTDTQYF; j_gene: TRBJ2-3; v_gene: TRBV5-8
CDR3aa: CASSDNRYTDTQYF; j_gene: TRBJ2-3; v_gene: TRBV18
CDR3aa: CSGGQGARANTEAFF; j_gene: TRBJ1-1; v_gene: TRBV29-1
CDR3aa: CASSLGRLAGGPHEQYF; j_gene: TRBJ2-7; v_gene: TRBV7-9
CDR3aa: CASSLGRSNEKLFF; j_gene: TRBJ1-4; v_gene: TRBV7-2
CDR3aa: CASSLFSGGALSQETQYF; j_gene: TRBJ2-5; v_gene: TRBV27
CDR3aa: CATLVTDTQYF; j_gene: TRBJ2-3; v_gene: TRBV6-5
CDR3aa: CASSLYRGLNTEAFF; j_gene: TRBJ1-1; v_gene: TRBV5-1
CDR3aa: CASSTGETQYF; j_gene: TRBJ2-5; v_gene: TRBV18
CDR3aa: CASRLASNTGELFF; j_gene: TRBJ2-2; v_gene: TRBV4-3
CDR3aa: CASSPSGLAGHYEQYF; j_gene: TRBJ2-7; v_gene: TRBV7-2
CDR3aa: CASSLITGSVSGELFF; j_gene: TRBJ2-2; v_gene: TRBV7-6
CDR3aa: CASSPRQERYDYTF; j_gene: TRBJ1-2; v_gene: TRBV4-1
CDR3aa: CASSFLAGGSTDTQYF; j_gene: TRBJ2-3; v_gene: TRBV5-1
CDR3aa: CASLPDRGRGEKLFF; j_gene: TRBJ1-4; v_gene: TRBV6-1
CDR3aa: CASSIRDQNTEAFF; j_gene: TRBJ1-1; v_gene: TRBV19
CDR3aa: CASSLGQRNSPLHF; j_gene: TRBJ1-6; v_gene: TRBV5-1
CDR3aa: CSVDAGGGETQYF; j_gene: TRBJ2-5; v_gene: TRBV29-1
CDR3aa: CASSQQTTHPAQGQYF; j_gene: TRBJ2-7; v_gene: TRBV4-3
CDR3aa: CASSLSGGRTGELFF; j_gene: TRBJ2-2; v_gene: TRBV7-6
CDR3aa: CASSGGQGIYEQYF; j_gene: TRBJ2-7; v_gene: TRBV19
CDR3aa: CASSGGPSGNTIYF; j_gene: TRBJ1-3; v_gene: TRBV6-5
CDR3aa: CASSLVAGAEETQYF; j_gene: TRBJ2-5; v_gene: TRBV5-1
CDR3aa: CASSQGLAGTTDTQYF; j_gene: TRBJ2-3; v_gene: TRBV4-3
CDR3aa: CASSAGIYEQYF; j_gene: TRBJ2-7; v_gene: TRBV7-2
CDR3aa: CAAKQGAGGGYTF; j_gene: TRBJ1-2; v_gene: TRBV30
CDR3aa: CASRAGDSYEQYF; j_gene: TRBJ2-7; v_gene: TRBV2
CDR3aa: CASSPPQAGASNQPQHF; j_gene: TRBJ1-5; v_gene: TRBV18
CDR3aa: CASSYSGGAGPQHF; j_gene: TRBJ1-5; v_gene: TRBV6-6
CDR3aa: CASSSKAGGYNEQFF; j_gene: TRBJ2-1; v_gene: TRBV5-5
CDR3aa: CASSWGGRSAGELFF; j_gene: TRBJ2-2; v_gene: TRBV5-1
CDR3aa: CASSVEGAWETQYF; j_gene: TRBJ2-5; v_gene: TRBV9
CDR3aa: CASGTYRAGGEQYF; j_gene: TRBJ2-7; v_gene: TRBV11-2
CDR3aa: CSAEPGSGETQYF; j_gene: TRBJ2-5; v_gene: TRBV29-1
CDR3aa: CASSLNLAGIDEQFF; j_gene: TRBJ2-1; v_gene: TRBV7-9
CDR3aa: CASSFGLNGQGNTEAFF; j_gene: TRBJ1-1; v_gene: TRBV28
CDR3aa: CASTHRDSPYNEQFF; j_gene: TRBJ2-1; v_gene: TRBV7-9
CDR3aa: CSVDSGRAFRDEQFF; j_gene: TRBJ2-1; v_gene: TRBV29-1
CDR3aa: CASSFLRRGLPDTQYF; j_gene: TRBJ2-3; v_gene: TRBV5-6